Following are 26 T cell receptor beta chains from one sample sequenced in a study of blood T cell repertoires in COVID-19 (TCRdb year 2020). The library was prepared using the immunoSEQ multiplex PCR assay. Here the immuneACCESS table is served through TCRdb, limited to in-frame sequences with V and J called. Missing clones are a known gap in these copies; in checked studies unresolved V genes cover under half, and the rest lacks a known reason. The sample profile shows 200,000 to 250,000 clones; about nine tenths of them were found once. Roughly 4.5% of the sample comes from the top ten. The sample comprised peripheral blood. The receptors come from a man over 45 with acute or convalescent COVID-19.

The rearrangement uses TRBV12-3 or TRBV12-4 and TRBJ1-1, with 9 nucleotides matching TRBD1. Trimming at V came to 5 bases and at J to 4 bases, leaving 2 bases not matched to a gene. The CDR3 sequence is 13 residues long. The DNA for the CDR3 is TGTGCCAGCAGTACACAGGGGGCCACTGAAGCTTTCTTT. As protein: CASSTQGATEAFF.

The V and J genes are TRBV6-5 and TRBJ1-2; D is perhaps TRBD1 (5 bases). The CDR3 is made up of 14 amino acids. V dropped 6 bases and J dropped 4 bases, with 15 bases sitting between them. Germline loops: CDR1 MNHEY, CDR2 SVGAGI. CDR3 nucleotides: TGTGCCAGCAGCTCCGGGGGGGTAGCCTATGGCTACACCTTC. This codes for CASSSGGVAYGYTF.

The CDR3 nucleotides read TGTGCCAGCAGCCGGACTGATAGCTACGAGCAGTACTTC. Translated, it gives CASSRTDSYEQYF. The chain uses TRBV7-9 and TRBJ2-7, with TRBD2 as a possible D gene (5 bases). The germline gives CDR1 SEHNR, CDR2 FQNEAQ (reference sequence). Trimming removed 5 bases at V and 3 bases at J, with 11 bases between. The CDR3 length is 13 residues.

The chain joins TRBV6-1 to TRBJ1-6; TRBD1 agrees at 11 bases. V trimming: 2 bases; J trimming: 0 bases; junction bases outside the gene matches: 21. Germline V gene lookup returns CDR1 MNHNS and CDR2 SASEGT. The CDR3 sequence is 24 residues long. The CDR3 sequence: CASSEFNRVGTGQGEYSYNSPLHF. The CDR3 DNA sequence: TGTGCCAGCAGTGAATTTAATCGCGTGGGCACGGGACAGGGGGAGTACTCCTATAATTCACCCCTCCACTTT.

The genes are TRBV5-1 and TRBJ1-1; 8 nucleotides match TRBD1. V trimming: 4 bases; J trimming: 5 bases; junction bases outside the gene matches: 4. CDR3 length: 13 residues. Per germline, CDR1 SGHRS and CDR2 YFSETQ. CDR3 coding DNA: TGCGCCAGCAGCGGGCAGGGGGCAACTGAAGCTTTCTTT. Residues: CASSGQGATEAFF.

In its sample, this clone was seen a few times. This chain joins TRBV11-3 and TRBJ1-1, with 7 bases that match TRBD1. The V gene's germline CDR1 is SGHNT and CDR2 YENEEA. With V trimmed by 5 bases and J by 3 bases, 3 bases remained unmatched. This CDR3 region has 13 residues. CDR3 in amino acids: CASSGTAHTEAFF. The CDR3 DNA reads TGTGCCAGCAGCGGGACAGCCCACACTGAAGCTTTCTTT.

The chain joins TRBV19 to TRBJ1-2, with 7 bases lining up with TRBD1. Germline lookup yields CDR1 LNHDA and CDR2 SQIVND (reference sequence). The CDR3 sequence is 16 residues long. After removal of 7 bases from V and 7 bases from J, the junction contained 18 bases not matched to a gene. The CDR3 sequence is CASTPGGDSRLGGYTF. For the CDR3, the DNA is TGTGCCAGTACTCCGGGGGGGGACAGTCGCCTGGGTGGCTACACCTTC.

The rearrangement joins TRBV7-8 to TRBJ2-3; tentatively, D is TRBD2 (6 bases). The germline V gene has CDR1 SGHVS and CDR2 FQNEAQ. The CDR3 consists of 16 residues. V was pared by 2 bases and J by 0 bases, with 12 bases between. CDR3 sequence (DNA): TGTGCCAGCAGCTTATCGGACTATCCGAGCACAGATACGCAGTATTTT. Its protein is CASSLSDYPSTDTQYF.

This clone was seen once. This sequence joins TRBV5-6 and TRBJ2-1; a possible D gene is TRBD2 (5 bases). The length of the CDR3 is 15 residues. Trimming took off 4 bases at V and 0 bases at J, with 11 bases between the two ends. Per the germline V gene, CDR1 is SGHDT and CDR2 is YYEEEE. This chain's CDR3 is CASSRPGNSYNEQFF. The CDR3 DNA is TGTGCCAGCAGCCGCCCCGGGAACTCCTACAATGAGCAGTTCTTC.

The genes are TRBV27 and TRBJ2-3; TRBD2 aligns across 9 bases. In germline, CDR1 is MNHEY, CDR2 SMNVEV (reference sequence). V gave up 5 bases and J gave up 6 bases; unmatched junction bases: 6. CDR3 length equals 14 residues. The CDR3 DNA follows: TGTGCCAGCAGTCAACGCGGGGGGGGTGATACGCAGTATTTT. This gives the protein CASSQRGGGDTQYF.

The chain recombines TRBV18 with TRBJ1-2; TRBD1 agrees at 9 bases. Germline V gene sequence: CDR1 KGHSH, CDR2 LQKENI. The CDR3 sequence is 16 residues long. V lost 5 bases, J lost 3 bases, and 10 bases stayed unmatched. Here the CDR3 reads CASSELPGQGDYGYTF. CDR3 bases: TGTGCCAGCTCAGAGCTTCCGGGACAGGGTGACTATGGCTACACCTTC.

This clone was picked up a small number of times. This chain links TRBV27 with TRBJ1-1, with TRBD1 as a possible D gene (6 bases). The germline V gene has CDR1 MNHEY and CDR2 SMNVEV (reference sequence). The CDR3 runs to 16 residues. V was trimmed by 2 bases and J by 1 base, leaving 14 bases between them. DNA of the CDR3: TGTGCCAGCAGTTTACTGGGCAGGGGCCCGAACACTGAAGCTTTCTTT. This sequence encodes CASSLLGRGPNTEAFF.

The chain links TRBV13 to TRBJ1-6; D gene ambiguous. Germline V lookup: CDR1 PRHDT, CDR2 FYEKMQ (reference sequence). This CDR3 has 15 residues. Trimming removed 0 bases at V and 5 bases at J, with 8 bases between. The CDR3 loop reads CASSLGQRDNSPLHF. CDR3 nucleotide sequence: TGTGCCAGCAGCTTAGGCCAGAGGGATAATTCACCCCTCCACTTT.

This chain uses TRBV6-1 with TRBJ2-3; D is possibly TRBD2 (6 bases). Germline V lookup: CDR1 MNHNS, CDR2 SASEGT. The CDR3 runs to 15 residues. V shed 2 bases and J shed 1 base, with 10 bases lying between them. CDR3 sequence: CASSEPGEGTDTQYF. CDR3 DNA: TGTGCCAGCAGTGAACCCGGGGAGGGCACAGATACGCAGTATTTT.

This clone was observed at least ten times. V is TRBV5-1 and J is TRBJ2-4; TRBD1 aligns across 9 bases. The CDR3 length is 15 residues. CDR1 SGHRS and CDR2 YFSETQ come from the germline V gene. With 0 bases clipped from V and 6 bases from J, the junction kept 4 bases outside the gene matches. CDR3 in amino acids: CASSLVQGAGNIQYF. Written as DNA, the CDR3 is TGCGCCAGCAGCTTGGTACAGGGGGCTGGAAACATTCAGTACTTC. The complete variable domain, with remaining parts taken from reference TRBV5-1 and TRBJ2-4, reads KAGVTQTPRYLIKTRGQQVTLSCSPISGHRSVSWYQQTPGQGLQFLFEYFSETQRNKGNFPGRFSGRQFSNSRSEMNVSTLELGDSALYLCASSLVQGAGNIQYFGAGTRLSVL.

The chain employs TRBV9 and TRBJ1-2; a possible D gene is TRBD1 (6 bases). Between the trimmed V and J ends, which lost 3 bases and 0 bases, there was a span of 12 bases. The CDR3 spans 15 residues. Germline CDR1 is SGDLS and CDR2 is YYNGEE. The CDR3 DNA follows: TGTGCCAGCAGCGCATACCGGACAGCTAACTATGGCTACACCTTC. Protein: CASSAYRTANYGYTF.

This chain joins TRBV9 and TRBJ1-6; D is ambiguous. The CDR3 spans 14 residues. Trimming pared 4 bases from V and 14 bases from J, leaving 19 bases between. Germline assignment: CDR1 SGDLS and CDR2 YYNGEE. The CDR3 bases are TGTGCCAGCAGCCCAACAACCGGGAGATTAGCCCTCCACTTT. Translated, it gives CASSPTTGRLALHF.

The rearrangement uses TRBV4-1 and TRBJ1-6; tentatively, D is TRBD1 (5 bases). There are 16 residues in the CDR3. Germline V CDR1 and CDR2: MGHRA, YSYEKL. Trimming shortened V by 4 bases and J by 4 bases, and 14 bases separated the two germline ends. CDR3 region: CASSPDTGSYNSPLHF. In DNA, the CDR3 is TGCGCCAGCAGCCCTGATACAGGCTCTTATAATTCACCCCTCCACTTT.

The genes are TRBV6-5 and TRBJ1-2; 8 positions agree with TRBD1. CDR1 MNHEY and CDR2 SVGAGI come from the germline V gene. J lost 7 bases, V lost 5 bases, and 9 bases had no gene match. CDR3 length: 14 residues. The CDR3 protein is CASSPYDRGGGYTF. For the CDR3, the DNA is TGTGCCAGCAGTCCCTACGACAGGGGCGGTGGCTACACCTTC.

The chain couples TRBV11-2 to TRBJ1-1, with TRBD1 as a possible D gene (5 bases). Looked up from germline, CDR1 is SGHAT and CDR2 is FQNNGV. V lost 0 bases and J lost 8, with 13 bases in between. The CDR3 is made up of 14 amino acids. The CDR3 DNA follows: TGTGCCAGCAGCTTAGATTTCCGGCCAGGGGAAGCTTTCTTT. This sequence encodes CASSLDFRPGEAFF.

The CDR3 DNA follows: TGTGCCAGCAGCTCAACCGGGGGTAGCACTGAAGCTTTCTTT. Translating it yields CASSSTGGSTEAFF. The rearrangement joins TRBV5-8 to TRBJ1-1; D is possibly TRBD1 (5 bases). With 3 bases removed from V and 4 bases from J, the gap between germline ends came to 13 bases. In germline, CDR1 is SGHTS, CDR2 YDEGEE. The CDR3 length is 14 residues.

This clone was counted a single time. The CDR3 sequence is CASSYSIHSGDIQYF. CDR3 bases: TGTGCCAGCAGTTACTCCATCCACAGCGGGGACATTCAGTACTTC. The J gene is TRBJ2-4, the V gene TRBV6-6; 7 nucleotides line up with TRBD2. The V gene end was trimmed by 0 bases and the J gene end by 8 bases; junction bases not matched to a gene: 7. Germline CDR1 is MNHNY and CDR2 is SVGAGI (reference sequence). The CDR3 totals 15 residues.

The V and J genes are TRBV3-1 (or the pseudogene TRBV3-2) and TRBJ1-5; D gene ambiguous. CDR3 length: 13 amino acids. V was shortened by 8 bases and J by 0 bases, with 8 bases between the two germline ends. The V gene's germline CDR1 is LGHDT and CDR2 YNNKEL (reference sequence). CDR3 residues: CASSYSSNQPQHF. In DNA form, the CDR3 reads TGTGCCAGCTCATACTCTAGCAATCAGCCCCAGCATTTT.

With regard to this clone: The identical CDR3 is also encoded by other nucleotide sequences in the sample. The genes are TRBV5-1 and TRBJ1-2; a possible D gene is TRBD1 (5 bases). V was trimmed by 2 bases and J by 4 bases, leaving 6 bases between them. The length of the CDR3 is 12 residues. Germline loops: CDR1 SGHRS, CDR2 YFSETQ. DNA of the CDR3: TGCGCCAGCAGCTTTGACAGCTATGGCTACACCTTC. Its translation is CASSFDSYGYTF. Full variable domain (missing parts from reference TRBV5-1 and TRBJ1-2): KAGVTQTPRYLIKTRGQQVTLSCSPISGHRSVSWYQQTPGQGLQFLFEYFSETQRNKGNFPGRFSGRQFSNSRSEMNVSTLELGDSALYLCASSFDSYGYTFGSGTRLTVV.

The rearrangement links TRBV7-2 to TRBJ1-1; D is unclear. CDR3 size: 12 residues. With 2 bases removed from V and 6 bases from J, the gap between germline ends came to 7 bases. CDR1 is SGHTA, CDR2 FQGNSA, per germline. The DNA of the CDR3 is TGTGCCAGCAGCTTAATGCGCGCTGAAGCTTTCTTT. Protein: CASSLMRAEAFF.

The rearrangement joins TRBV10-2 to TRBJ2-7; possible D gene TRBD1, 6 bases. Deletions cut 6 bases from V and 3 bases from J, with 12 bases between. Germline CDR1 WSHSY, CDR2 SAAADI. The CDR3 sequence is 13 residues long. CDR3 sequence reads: CASRETGLYEQYF. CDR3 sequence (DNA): TGCGCCAGCAGAGAGACAGGTCTCTACGAGCAGTACTTC.